This T cell receptor (beta chain) was sequenced in a study of CXCR3-negative and CXCR3-positive naive CD8 T cells. Study-level background: A total of 150 million or so TRB reads was generated, with about 1.5 +/- 0.3 million per library.

For this clonotype: The antigen remains undetermined.

The study, taken as a whole, reports: Diversity was high in both naive subsets and much lower in memory cells. For CXCR3-positive naive cells, TRB CDR3s were more hydrophobic than those of CXCR3-negative naive cells. Naive CXCR3-negative cells resembled naive CXCR3-positive cells in TRBV-TRBJ usage; memory cells differed.

Per germline, CDR1 MNHNY and CDR2 SVGAGI (reference sequence). There are 15 residues in the CDR3. The libraries of TRB cDNA were constructed through 5' RACE using UMI labels. TCRdb reanalyzed the 5' RACE reads and collapses them to one entry per CDR3 protein, without DNA. This repertoire includes 55,000 to 70,000 distinct CDR3 sequences. Naive CD8+ T lymphocytes were specified as CD45RO-CCR7+CD27+CD95-. The rearrangement uses TRBV6-6 and TRBJ1-4; TCRdb returns TRBD1, unconfirmable since there is no DNA. Sequencing was performed on naive CXCR3+ CD8+ T cells from blood. Subset reported: CD45RO-CCR7+CD27+CD95- naive CD8+ T cells expressing CXCR3 (TNR3+). The TCR was taken from a human donor in good health. Some clones in this sample may be carry-over from other donors' samples. The CDR3: CASTNIGTGNEKLFF.